This record looks at one T cell receptor beta chain sequence and its context. This CDR3 has 16 amino acids. Germline-derived CDR1 and CDR2 are SEHNR and FQNEAQ (reference sequence). V shed 4 bases and J shed 7 bases, with 22 bases lying between them. This record belongs to a study of blood T cell repertoires in COVID-19. Original handling: Reference gene primer amplification yielded estimated nucleated cell counts. Measured with immunoSEQ multiplex PCR; TCRdb has only the in-frame clones, and not every one. V and J calls and clone size are those listed in that table; D and trimming were worked out from the DNA. The table lists 180,000 or so clones, around four fifths of them singletons. Participants were placed into cohorts based on the clinical history they reported. Two consecutive negative NP/OP PCR tests, clearance, or resolved symptoms defined Cohort 3 recovery.

V is TRBV7-9 and J is TRBJ1-2; weak D call: TRBD1 (5 bases). Sample: PBMCs or T cells enriched from blood (not recorded which). This TCR was sampled from a woman aged 50 to 60 who had recovered from COVID-19. In DNA, the CDR3 is TGTGCCAGCAGCTCACCGCAAGGGGCTTGGAGGGGTGGCTACACCTTC. Amino acid sequence: CASSSPQGAWRGGYTF.